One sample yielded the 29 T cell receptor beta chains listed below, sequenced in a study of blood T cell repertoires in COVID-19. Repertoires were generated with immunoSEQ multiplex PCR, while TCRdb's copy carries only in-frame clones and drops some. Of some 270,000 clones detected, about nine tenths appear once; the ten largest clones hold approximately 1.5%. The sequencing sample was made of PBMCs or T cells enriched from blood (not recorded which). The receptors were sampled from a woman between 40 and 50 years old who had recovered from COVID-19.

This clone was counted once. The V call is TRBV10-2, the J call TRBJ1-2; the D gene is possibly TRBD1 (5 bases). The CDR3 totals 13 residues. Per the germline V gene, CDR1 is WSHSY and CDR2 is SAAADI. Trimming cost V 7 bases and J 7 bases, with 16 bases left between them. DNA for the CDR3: TGCGCCAGCACCGATGTTGGGGCGCGTGGCTACACCTTC. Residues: CASTDVGARGYTF.

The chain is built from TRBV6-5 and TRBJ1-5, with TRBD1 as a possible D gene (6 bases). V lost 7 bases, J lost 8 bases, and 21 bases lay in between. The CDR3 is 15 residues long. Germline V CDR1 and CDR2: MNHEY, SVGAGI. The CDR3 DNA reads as TGTGCCAGCATTGGGTTTTATGCAGGGGCCGAGCCCCAGCATTTT. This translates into CASIGFYAGAEPQHF.

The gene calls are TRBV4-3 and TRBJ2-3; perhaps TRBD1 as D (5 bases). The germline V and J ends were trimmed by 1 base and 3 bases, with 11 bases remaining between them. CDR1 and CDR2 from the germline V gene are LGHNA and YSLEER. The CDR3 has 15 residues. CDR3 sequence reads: CASSQVTGHTDTQYF. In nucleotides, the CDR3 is TGCGCCAGCAGCCAAGTAACAGGACATACAGATACGCAGTATTTT.

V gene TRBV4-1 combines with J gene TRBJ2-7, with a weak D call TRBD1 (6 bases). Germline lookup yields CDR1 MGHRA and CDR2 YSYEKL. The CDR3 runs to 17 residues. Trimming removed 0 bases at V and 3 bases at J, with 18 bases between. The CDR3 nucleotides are TGCGCCAGCAGCCAAGATCCCGATCCGGGACAAATCTACGAGCAGTACTTC. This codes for CASSQDPDPGQIYEQYF.

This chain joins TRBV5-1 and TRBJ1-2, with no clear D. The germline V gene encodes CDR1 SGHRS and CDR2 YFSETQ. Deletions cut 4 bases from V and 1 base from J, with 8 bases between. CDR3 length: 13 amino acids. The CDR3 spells CASSPGSNYGYTF. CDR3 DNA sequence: TGCGCCAGCAGCCCGGGAAGTAACTATGGCTACACCTTC.

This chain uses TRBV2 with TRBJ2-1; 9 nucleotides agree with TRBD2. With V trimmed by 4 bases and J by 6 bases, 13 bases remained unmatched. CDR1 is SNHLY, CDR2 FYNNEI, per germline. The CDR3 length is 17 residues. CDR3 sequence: CASSAVAGGLGGNEQFF. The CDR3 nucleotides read TGTGCCAGCAGTGCAGTGGCGGGAGGGCTCGGAGGCAATGAGCAGTTCTTC.

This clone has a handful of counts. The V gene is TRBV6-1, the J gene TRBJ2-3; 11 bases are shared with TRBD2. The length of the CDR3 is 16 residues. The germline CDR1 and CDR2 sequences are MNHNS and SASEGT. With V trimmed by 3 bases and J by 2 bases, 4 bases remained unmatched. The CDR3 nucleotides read TGTGCCAGCAGTGAGGAACTAGCGGGGGTCACAGATACGCAGTATTTT. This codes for CASSEELAGVTDTQYF.

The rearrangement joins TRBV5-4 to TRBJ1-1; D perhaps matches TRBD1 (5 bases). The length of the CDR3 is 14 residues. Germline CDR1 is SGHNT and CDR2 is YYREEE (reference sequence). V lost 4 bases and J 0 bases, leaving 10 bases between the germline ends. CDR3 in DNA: TGTGCCAGCAGCCCACAGGCGATGAACACTGAAGCTTTCTTT. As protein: CASSPQAMNTEAFF.

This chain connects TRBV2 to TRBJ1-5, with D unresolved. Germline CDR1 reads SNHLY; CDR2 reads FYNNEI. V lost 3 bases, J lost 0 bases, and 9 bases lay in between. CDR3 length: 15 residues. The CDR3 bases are TGTGCCAGCAGTGACAGGAAGCTTAGCAATCAGCCCCAGCATTTT. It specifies CASSDRKLSNQPQHF.

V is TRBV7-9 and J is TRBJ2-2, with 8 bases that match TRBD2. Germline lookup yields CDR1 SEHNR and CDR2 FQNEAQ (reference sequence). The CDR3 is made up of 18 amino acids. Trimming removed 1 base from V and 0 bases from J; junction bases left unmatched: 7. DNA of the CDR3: TGTGCCAGCAGCTTAGACGTCCTAGCGGGCGCGAACACCGGGGAGCTGTTTTTT. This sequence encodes CASSLDVLAGANTGELFF.

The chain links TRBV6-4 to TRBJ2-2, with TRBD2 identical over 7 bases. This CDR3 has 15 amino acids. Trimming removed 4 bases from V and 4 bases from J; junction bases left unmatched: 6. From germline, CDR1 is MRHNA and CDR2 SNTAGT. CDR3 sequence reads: CASSVEAGVTGELFF. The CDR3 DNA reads TGTGCCAGCAGTGTGGAGGCGGGGGTCACCGGGGAGCTGTTTTTT.

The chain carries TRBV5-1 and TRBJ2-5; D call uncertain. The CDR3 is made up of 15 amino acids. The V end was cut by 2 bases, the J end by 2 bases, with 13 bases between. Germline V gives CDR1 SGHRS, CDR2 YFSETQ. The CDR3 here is CASSFVPEPQETQYF. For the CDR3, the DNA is TGCGCCAGCAGCTTCGTGCCAGAACCACAAGAGACCCAGTACTTC. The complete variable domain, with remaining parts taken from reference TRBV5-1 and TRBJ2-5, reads KAGVTQTPRYLIKTRGQQVTLSCSPISGHRSVSWYQQTPGQGLQFLFEYFSETQRNKGNFPGRFSGRQFSNSRSEMNVSTLELGDSALYLCASSFVPEPQETQYFGPGTRLLVL.

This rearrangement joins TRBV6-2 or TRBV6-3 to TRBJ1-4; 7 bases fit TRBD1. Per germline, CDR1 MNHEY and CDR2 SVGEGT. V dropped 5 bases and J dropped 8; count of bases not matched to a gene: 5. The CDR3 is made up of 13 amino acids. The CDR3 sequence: CASSRDSYEKLFF. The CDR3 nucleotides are TGTGCCAGCAGTCGGGACAGCTACGAAAAACTGTTTTTT.

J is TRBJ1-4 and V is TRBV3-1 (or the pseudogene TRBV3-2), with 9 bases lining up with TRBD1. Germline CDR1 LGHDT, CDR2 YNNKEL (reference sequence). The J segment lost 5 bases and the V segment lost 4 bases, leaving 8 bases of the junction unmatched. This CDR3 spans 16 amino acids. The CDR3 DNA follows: TGTGCCAGCAGCCGATCAACAGGGGGCGGAAATGAAAAACTGTTTTTT. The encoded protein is CASSRSTGGGNEKLFF.

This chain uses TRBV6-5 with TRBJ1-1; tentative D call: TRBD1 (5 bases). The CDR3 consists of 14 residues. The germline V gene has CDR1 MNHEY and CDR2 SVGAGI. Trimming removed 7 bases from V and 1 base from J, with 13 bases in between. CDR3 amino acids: CASMRGVPNTEAFF. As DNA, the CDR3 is TGTGCCAGCATGCGGGGGGTCCCGAACACTGAAGCTTTCTTT.

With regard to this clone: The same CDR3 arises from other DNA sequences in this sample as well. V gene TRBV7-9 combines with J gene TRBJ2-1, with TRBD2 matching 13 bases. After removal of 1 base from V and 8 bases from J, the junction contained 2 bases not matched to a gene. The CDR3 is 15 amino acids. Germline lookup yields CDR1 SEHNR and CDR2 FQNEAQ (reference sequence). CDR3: CASSLGLAGGHEQFF. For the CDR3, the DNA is TGTGCCAGCAGCTTAGGACTAGCGGGGGGTCATGAGCAGTTCTTC.

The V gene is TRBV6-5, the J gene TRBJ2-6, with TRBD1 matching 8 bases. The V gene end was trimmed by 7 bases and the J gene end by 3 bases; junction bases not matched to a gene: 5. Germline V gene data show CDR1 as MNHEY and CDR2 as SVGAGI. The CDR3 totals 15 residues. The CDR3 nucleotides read TGTGCCAGCAACGCGGACAGGGATGGGGCCAACGTCCTGACTTTC. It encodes CASNADRDGANVLTF.

The CDR3 loop reads CASSRSPLNYGYTF. CDR3 nucleotides: TGTGCCAGCAGCCGTTCTCCTTTAAACTATGGCTACACCTTC. This rearrangement joins TRBV7-9 to TRBJ1-2; D is unclear. CDR3 length equals 14 residues. The V end was cut by 5 bases, the J end by 2 bases, with 12 bases between. The germline V gene encodes CDR1 SEHNR and CDR2 FQNEAQ (reference sequence). Full variable domain (rest looked up from reference TRBV7-9 and TRBJ1-2): DTGVSQNPRHKITKRGQNVTFRCDPISEHNRLYWYRQTLGQGPEFLTYFQNEAQLEKSRLLSDRFSAERPKGSFSTLEIQRTEQGDSAMYLCASSRSPLNYGYTFGSGTRLTVV.

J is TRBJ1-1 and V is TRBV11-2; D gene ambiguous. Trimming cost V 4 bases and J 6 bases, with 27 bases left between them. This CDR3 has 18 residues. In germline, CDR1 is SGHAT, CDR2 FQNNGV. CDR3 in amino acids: CASSSLFQFITAEPEAFF. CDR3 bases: TGTGCCAGCAGCTCGCTATTCCAATTTATAACGGCGGAGCCTGAAGCTTTCTTT.

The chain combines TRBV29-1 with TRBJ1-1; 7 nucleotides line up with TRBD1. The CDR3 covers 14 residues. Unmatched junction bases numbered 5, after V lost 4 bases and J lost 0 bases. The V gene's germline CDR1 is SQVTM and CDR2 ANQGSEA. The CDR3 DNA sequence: TGCAGCGTTGCCACAGGGGCCATGAACACTGAAGCTTTCTTT. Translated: CSVATGAMNTEAFF.

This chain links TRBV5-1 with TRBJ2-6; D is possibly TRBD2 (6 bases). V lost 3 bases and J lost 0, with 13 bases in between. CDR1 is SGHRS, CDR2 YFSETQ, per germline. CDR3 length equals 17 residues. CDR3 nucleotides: TGCGCCAGCAGCTGGCGGGGACGGCCCTCTGGGGCCAACGTCCTGACTTTC. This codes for CASSWRGRPSGANVLTF.

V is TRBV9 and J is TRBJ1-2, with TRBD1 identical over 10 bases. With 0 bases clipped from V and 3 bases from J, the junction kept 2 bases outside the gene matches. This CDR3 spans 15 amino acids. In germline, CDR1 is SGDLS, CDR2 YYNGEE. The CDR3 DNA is TGTGCCAGCAGCGTAGTGGACAGGGGGGACTATGGCTACACCTTC. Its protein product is CASSVVDRGDYGYTF.

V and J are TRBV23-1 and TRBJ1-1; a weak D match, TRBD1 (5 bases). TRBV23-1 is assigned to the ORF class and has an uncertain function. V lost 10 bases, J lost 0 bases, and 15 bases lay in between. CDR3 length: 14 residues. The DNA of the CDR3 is TGCGCCATCCCGGCGGGGCCAATGAACACTGAAGCTTTCTTT. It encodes CAIPAGPMNTEAFF.

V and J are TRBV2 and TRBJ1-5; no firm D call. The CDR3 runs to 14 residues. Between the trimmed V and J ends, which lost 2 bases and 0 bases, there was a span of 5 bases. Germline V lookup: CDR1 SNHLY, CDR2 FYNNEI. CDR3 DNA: TGTGCCAGCAGTGAAACAGATAGCAATCAGCCCCAGCATTTT. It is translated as CASSETDSNQPQHF.

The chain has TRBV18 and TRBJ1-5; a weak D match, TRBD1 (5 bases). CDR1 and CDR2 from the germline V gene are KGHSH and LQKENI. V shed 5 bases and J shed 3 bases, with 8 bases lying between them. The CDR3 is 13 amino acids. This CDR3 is CASSDRNNQPQHF. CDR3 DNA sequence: TGTGCCAGCTCAGACAGAAACAATCAGCCCCAGCATTTT.

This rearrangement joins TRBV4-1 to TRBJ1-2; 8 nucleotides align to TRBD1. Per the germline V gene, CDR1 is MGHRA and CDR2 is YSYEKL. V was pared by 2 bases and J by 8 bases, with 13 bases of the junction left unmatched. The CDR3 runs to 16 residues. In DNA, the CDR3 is TGCGCCAGCAGCCAATTAACAGGGGGTACTTCCCGGGGCTACACCTTC. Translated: CASSQLTGGTSRGYTF.

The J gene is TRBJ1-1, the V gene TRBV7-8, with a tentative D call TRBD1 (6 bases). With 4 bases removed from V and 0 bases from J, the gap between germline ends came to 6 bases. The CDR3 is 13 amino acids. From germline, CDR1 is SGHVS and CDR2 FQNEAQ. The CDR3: CASSWGLNTEAFF. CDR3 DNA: TGTGCCAGCAGCTGGGGGCTGAACACTGAAGCTTTCTTT.

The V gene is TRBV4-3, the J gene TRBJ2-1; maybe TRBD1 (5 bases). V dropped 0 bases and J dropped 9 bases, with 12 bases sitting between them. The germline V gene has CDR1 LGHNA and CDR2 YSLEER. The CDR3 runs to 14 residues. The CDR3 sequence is CASSQDYRLSEQFF. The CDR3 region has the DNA TGCGCCAGCAGCCAAGATTACAGGCTGAGTGAGCAGTTCTTC.

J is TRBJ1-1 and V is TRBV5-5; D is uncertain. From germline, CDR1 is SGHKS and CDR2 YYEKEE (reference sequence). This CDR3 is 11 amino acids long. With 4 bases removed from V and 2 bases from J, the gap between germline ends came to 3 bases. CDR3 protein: CASSQNTEAFF. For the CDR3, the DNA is TGTGCCAGCAGCCAAAACACTGAAGCTTTCTTT.